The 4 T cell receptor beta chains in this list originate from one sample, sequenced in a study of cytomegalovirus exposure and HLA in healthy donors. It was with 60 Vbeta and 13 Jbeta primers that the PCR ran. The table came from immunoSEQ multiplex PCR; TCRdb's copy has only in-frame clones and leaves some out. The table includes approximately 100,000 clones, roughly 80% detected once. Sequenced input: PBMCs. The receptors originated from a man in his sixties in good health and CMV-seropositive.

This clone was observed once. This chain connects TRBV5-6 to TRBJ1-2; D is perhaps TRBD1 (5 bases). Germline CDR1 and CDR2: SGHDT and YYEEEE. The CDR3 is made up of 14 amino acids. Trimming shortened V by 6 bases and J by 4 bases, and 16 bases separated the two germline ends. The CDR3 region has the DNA TGTGCCAGCACCGCGGGAGGGACCGCCTATGGCTACACCTTC. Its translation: CASTAGGTAYGYTF.

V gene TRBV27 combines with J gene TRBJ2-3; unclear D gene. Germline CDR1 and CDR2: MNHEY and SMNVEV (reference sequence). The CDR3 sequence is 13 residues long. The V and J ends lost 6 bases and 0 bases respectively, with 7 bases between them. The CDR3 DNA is TGTGCCAGCAGCTTTGGCAGCACAGATACGCAGTATTTT. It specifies CASSFGSTDTQYF.

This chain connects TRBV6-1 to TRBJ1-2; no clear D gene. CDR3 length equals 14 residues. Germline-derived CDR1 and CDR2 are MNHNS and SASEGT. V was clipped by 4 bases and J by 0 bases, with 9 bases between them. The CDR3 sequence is CASSVWSPNYGYTF. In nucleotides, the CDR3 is TGTGCCAGCAGTGTTTGGAGTCCTAACTATGGCTACACCTTC.

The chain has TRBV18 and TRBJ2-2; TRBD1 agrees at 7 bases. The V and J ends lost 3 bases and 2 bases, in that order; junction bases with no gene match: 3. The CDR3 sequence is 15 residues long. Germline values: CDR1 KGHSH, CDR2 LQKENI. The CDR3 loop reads CASSPTGANTGELFF. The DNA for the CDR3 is TGTGCCAGCTCACCTACAGGGGCAAACACCGGGGAGCTGTTTTTT.